The following is a T cell receptor beta chain sequence with its context. Its target is not known. A read error may account for a junction end that differs from germline. This sample is part of a study of tumor-infiltrating lymphocytes in primary liver carcinoma. Study-wide background: Each sample had roughly 3.65 to 7.5 million productive TCRbeta reads regardless of tissue type.

Germline CDR1 and CDR2: GTSNPN and SVGIG (reference sequence). This CDR3 is built from 14 residues. Germline DNA was also extracted, while the blood RNA originated from unsorted whole blood. The researchers produced TCR beta cDNA from around 0.5 ug total RNA with a constant-region primer. Three nested multiplex PCR rounds, a slightly modified ARM-PCR, produced the libraries for TCR beta. TRBV1-TRBV30 forward and Cbeta reverse primers drove the first two approximately 10-cycle rounds. TCRdb passed the multiplex PCR reads through MiXCR, listing each CDR3 protein once. The profile shows about 310,000 distinct CDR3 sequences, about 62% of them singletons. Overall study results and limits: A significantly higher top-250-clone fraction was found in tumors than in blood (p = 0.039).

The sequence came from a man aged 40-49 years with primary liver carcinoma and hepatitis B virus infection. Sequencing was done on a sample of peripheral blood. V gene TRBV30 combines with J gene TRBJ1-2; D is unresolved. The CDR3 coding sequence is TGTGCCTGGGGACCGACGGTAGCTAACTATGACTACACCTTC. This translates into CAWGPTVANYDYTF.